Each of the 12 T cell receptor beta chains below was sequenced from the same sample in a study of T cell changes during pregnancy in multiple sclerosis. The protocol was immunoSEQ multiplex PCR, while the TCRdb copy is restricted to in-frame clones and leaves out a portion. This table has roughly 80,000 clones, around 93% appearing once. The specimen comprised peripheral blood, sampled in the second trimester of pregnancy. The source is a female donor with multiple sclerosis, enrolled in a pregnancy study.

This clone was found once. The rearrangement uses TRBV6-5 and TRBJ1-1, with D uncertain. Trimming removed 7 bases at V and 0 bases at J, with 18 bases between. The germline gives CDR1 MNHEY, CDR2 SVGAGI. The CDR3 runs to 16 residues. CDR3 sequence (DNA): TGTGCCAGCACTTCCTCTGGCGGGGTCTTGAACACTGAAGCTTTCTTT. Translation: CASTSSGGVLNTEAFF.

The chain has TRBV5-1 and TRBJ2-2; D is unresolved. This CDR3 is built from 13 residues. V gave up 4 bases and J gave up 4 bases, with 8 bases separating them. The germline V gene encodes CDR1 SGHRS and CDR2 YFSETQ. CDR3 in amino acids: CASSAPGTGELFF. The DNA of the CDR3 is TGCGCCAGCAGCGCCCCGGGCACCGGGGAGCTGTTTTTT.

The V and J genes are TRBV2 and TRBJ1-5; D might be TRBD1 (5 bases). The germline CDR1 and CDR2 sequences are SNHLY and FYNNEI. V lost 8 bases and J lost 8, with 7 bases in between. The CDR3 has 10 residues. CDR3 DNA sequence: TGTGCCAGCGGGGGGGAGCCCCAGCATTTT. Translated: CASGGEPQHF.

The CDR3 region is CASSFMAGALSYEQYF. The CDR3 DNA follows: TGTGCCAGCAGTTTTATGGCGGGGGCCCTCTCCTACGAGCAGTACTTC. This chain links TRBV27 with TRBJ2-7, with D tentatively TRBD2 (7 bases). The CDR3 is 16 residues long. V was clipped by 3 bases and J by 0 bases, with 15 bases between them. Germline CDR1 reads MNHEY; CDR2 reads SMNVEV (reference sequence).

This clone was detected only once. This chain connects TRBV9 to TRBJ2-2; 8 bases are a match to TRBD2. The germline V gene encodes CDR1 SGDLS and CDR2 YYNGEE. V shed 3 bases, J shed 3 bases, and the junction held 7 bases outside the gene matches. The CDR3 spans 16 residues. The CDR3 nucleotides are TGTGCCAGCAGCGCAAATAGCGGGGACTACACCGGGGAGCTGTTTTTT. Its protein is CASSANSGDYTGELFF.

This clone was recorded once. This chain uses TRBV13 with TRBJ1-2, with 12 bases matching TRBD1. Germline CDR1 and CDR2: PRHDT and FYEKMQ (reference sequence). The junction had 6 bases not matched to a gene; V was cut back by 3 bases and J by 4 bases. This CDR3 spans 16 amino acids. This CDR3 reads CASSLGQGAPGYGYTF. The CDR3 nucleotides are TGTGCCAGCAGCTTGGGACAGGGGGCGCCTGGCTATGGCTACACCTTC.

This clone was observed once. CDR3: CASSLTTGSGNTIYF. CDR3 DNA sequence: TGTGCCAGCAGTTTAACGACAGGCTCTGGAAACACCATATATTTT. V usage is TRBV27 and J usage is TRBJ1-3, with TRBD1 as a possible D gene (6 bases). The V gene's germline CDR1 is MNHEY and CDR2 SMNVEV (reference sequence). V was pared by 2 bases and J by 0 bases, with 8 bases between. This CDR3 has 15 amino acids.

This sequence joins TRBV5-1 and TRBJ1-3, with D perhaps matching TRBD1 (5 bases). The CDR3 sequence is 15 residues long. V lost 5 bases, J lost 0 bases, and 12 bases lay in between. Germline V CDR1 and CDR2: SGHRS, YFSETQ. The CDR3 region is CASRETDSSGNTIYF. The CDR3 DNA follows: TGCGCCAGCAGAGAAACCGACAGCTCTGGAAACACCATATATTTT.

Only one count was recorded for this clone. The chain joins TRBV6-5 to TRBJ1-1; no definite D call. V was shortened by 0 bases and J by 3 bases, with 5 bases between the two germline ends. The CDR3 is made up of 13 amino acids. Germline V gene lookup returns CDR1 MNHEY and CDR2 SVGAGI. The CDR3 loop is CASSYSPDTEAFF. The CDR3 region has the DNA TGTGCCAGCAGTTACTCGCCAGACACTGAAGCTTTCTTT.

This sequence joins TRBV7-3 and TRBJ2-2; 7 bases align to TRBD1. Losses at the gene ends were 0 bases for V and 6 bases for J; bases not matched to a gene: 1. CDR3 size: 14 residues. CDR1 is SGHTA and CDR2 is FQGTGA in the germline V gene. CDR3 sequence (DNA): TGTGCCAGCAGCTTAACGGGGACAGCCGGGGAGCTGTTTTTT. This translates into CASSLTGTAGELFF.

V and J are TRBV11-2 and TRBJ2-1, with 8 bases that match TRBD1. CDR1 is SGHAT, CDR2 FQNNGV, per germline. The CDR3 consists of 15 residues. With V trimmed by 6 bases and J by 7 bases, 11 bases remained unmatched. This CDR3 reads CASRAIRDRTNEQFF. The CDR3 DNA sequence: TGTGCCAGCAGGGCGATCCGGGACAGGACGAATGAGCAGTTCTTC.

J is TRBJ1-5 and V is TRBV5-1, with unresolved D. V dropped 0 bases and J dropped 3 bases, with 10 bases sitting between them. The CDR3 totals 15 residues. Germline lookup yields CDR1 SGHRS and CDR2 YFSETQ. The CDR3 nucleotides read TGCGCCAGCAGCTTGGGCGGTGTGGACAATCAGCCCCAGCATTTT. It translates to CASSLGGVDNQPQHF.